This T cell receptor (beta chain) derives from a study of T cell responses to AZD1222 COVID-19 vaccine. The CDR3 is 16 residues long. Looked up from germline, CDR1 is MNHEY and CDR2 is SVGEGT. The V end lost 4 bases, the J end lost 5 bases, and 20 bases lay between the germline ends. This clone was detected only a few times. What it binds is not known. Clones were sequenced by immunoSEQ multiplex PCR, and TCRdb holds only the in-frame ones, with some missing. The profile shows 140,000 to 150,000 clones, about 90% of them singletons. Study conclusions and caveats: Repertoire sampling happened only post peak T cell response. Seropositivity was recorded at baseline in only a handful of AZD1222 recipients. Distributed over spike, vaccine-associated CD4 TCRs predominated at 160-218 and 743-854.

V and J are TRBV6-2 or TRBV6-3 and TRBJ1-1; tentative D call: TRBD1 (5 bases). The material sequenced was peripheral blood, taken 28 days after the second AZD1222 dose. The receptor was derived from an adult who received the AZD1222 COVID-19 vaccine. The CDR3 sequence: CASSSAREPGETEAFF. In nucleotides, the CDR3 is TGTGCCAGCAGTTCGGCGCGGGAGCCGGGGGAGACTGAAGCTTTCTTT.